The TCR beta chain described here comes from a study of beta chain features in type 1 diabetes. Looking at the study overall: Healthy donors and patients had similar age, gender and cell yields.

Whole-study results and caveats: People with Type 1 diabetes carried modestly yet significantly shorter TCRB CDR3s in all four CD4+ subsets. Naive, central memory and Treg TCRB repertoires appeared more alike in patients than in healthy donors.

Comments on this clone: Antigen specificity is unknown.

cDNA synthesis used the whole RNA isolate, giving expressed TCRB sequences. Samples of naive, central memory and regulatory T cells yielded a mean of about 3.5 million reads. The data were produced by immunoSEQ multiplex PCR, yet TCRdb's version contains in-frame clones alone and is incomplete. This sample has hundreds of thousands of clones, with over 12% found just once. Germline V gene data show CDR1 as SQVTM and CDR2 as ANQGSEA. This CDR3 has 10 residues. The V end lost 6 bases, the J end lost 8 bases, and 10 bases lay between the germline ends. Specimen: naive CD4+ T cells from blood. This TCR was sampled from a man between 18 and 29 years old with type 1 diabetes. The chain has TRBV29-1 and TRBJ1-2; D might be TRBD1 (5 bases). CDR3 region: CSVGGPGYTF. CDR3 bases: TGCAGCGTCGGGGGTCCGGGCTACACCTTC.